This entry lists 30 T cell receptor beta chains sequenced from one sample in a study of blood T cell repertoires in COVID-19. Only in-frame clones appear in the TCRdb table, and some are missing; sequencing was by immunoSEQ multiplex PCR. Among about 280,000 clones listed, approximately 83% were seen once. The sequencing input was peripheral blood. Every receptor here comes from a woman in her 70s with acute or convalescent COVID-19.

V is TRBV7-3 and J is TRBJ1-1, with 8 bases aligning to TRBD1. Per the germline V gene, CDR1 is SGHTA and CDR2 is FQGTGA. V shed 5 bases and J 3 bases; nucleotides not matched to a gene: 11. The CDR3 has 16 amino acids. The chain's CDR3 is CASSPRTGHGDTEAFF. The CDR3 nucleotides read TGTGCCAGCAGCCCTCGGACAGGGCACGGGGACACTGAAGCTTTCTTT.

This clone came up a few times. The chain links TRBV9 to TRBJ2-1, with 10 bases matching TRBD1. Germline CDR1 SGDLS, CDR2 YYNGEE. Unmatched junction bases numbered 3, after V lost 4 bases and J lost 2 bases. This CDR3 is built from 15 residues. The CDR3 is CASSPGQGPYNEQFF. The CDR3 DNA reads TGTGCCAGCAGCCCGGGACAGGGGCCCTACAATGAGCAGTTCTTC.

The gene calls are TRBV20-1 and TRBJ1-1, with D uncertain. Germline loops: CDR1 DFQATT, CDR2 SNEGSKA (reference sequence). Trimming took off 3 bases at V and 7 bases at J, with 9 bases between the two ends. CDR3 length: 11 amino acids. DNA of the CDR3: TGCAGTGCTAGTCCAGAGGGTGAAGCTTTCTTT. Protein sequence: CSASPEGEAFF.

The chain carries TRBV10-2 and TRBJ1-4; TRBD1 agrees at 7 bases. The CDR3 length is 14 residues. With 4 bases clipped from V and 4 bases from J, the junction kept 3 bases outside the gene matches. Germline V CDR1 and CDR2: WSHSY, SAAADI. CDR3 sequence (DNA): TGCGCCAGCAGTGGGGGACAGTATAATGAAAAACTGTTTTTT. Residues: CASSGGQYNEKLFF.

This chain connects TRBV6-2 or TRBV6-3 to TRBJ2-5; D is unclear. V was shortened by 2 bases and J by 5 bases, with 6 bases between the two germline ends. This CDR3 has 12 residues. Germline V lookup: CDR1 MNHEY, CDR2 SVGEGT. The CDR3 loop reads CASSYLSETQYF. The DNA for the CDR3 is TGTGCCAGCAGTTACCTTTCTGAGACCCAGTACTTC.

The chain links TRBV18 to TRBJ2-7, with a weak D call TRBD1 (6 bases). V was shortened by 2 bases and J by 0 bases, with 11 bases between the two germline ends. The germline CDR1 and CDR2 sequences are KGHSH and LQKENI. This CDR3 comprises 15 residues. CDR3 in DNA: TGTGCCAGCTCACCATCATGGACAGTCTCCTACGAGCAGTACTTC. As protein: CASSPSWTVSYEQYF.

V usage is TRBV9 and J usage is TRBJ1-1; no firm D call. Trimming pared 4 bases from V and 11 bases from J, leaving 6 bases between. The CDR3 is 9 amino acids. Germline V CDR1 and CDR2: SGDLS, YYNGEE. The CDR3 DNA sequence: TGTGCCAGCAGCCCCTTGGCTTTCTTT. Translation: CASSPLAFF.

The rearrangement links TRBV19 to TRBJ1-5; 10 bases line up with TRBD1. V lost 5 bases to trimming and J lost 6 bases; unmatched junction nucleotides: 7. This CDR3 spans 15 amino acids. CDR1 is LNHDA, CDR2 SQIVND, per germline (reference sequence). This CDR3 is CASSWGQGISQPQHF. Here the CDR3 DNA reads TGTGCCAGTAGTTGGGGACAGGGGATAAGTCAGCCCCAGCATTTT. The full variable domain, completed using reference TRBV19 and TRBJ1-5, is DGGITQSPKYLFRKEGQNVTLSCEQNLNHDAMYWYRQDPGQGLRLIYYSQIVNDFQKGDIAEGYSVSREKKESFPLTVTSAQKNPTAFYLCASSWGQGISQPQHFGDGTRLSIL.

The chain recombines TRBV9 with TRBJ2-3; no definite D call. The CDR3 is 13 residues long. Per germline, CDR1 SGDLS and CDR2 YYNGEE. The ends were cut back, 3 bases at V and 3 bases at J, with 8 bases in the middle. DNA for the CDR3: TGTGCCAGCAGCGAAAAGAGGACAGATACGCAGTATTTT. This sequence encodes CASSEKRTDTQYF. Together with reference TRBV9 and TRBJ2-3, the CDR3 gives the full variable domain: DSGVTQTPKHLITATGQRVTLRCSPRSGDLSVYWYQQSLDQGLQFLIQYYNGEERAKGNILERFSAQQFPDLHSELNLSSLELGDSALYFCASSEKRTDTQYFGPGTRLTVL.

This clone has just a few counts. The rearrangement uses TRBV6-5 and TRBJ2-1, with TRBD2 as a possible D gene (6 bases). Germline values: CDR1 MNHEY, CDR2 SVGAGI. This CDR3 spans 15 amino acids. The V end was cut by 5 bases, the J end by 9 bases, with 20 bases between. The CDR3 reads CASSLSGDSRGEQFF. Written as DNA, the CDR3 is TGTGCCAGCAGTCTTTCCGGGGACTCCCGGGGTGAGCAGTTCTTC.

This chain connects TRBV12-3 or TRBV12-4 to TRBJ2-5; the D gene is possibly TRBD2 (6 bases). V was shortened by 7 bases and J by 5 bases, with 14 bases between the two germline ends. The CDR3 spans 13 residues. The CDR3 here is CASIGAGGETQYF. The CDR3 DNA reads TGTGCCAGCATAGGAGCGGGCGGGGAGACCCAGTACTTC.

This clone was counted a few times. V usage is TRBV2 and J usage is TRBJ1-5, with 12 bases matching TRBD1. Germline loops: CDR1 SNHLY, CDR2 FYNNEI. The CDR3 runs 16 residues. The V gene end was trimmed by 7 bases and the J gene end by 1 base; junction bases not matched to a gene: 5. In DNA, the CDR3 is TGTGCCAGCAAGGGGACAGGGGGCCAAAGCAATCAGCCCCAGCATTTT. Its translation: CASKGTGGQSNQPQHF.

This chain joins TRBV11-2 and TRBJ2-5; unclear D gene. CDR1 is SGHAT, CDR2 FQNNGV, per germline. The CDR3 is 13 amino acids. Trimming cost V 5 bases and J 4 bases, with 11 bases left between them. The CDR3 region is CASSGTVRETQYF. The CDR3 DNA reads TGTGCCAGCAGCGGTACCGTGAGAGAGACCCAGTACTTC.

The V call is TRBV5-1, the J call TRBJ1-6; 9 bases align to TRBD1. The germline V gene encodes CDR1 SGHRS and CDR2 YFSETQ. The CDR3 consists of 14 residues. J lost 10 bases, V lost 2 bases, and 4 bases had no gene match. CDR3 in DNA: TGCGCCAGCAGCTTATGGGACAGGGAATCACCCCTCCACTTT. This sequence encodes CASSLWDRESPLHF.

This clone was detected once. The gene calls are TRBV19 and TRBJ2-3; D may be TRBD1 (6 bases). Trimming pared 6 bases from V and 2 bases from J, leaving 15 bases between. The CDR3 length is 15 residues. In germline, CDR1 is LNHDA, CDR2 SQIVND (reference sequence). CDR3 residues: CASRPYDRSTDTQYF. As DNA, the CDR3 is TGTGCCAGTAGGCCCTATGACAGGTCCACAGATACGCAGTATTTT.

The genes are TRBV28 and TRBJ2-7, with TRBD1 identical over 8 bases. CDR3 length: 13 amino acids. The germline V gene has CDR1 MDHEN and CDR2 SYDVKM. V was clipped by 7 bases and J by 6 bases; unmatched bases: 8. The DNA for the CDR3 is TGTGCCAGCAACATGGGACAGGTCGGCGAGCAGTACTTC. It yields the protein CASNMGQVGEQYF.

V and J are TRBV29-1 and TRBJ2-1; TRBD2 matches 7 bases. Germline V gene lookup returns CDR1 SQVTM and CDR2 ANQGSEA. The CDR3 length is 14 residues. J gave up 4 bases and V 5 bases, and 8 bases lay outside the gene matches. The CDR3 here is CSVLGGSGYNEQFF. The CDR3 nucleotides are TGCAGCGTTCTCGGGGGTAGCGGGTACAATGAGCAGTTCTTC.

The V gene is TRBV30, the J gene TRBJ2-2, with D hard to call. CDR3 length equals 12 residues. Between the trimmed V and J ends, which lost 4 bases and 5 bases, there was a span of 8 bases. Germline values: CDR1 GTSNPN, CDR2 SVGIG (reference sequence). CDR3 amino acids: CAWTPRTGELFF. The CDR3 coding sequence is TGTGCCTGGACCCCACGGACCGGGGAGCTGTTTTTT.

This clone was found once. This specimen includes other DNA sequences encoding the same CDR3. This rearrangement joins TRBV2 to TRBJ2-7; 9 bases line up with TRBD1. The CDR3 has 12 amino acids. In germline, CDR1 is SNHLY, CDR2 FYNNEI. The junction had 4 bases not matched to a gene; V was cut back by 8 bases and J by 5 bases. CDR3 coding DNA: TGTGCCAGCGAGGGACAGGGCAACGAGCAGTACTTC. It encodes CASEGQGNEQYF.

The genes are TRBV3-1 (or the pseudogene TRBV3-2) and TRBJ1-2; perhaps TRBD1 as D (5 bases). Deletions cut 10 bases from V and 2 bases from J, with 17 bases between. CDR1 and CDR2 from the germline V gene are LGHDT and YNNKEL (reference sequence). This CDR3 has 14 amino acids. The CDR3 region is CATRSQGGNYGYTF. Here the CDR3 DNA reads TGTGCCACCCGATCTCAGGGAGGCAACTATGGCTACACCTTC.

CDR3 DNA sequence: TGTGCCAGCAGTCAGCTAAGCTCCTATAATTCACCCCTCCACTTT. The encoded protein is CASSQLSSYNSPLHF. The rearrangement uses TRBV6-6 and TRBJ1-6; D not resolved. CDR1 and CDR2 from the germline V gene are MNHNY and SVGAGI (reference sequence). V was cut by 5 bases and J by 0 bases, with 8 bases left in between. The CDR3 sequence is 15 residues long.

The CDR3 DNA reads TGTGCCAGCAGTGAGGGGCGTCAGCCCCAGCATTTT. Its translation: CASSEGRQPQHF. This rearrangement joins TRBV6-1 to TRBJ1-5, with D tentatively TRBD1 (5 bases). Trimming left V 3 bases short and J 6 bases short, with 6 bases between. Germline CDR1 MNHNS, CDR2 SASEGT. This CDR3 is built from 12 residues.

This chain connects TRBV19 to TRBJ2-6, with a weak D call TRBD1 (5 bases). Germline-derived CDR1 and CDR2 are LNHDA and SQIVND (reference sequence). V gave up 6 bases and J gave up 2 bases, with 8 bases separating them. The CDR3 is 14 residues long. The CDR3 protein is CASRQAAGANVLTF. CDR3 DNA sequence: TGTGCCAGTAGACAGGCGGCTGGGGCCAACGTCCTGACTTTC.

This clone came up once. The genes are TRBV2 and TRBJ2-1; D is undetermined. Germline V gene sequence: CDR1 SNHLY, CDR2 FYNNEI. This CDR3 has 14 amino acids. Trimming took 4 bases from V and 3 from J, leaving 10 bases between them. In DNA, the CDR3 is TGTGCCAGCAGTGGTCTCGGCGGCTACAATGAGCAGTTCTTC. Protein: CASSGLGGYNEQFF.

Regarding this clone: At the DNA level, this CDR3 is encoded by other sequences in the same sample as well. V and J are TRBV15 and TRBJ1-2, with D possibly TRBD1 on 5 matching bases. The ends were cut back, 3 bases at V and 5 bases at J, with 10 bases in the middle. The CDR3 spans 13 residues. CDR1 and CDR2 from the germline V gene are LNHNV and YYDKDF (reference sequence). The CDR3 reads CATSSGGGYGYTF. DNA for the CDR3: TGTGCCACCAGCAGCGGGGGGGGGTATGGCTACACCTTC.

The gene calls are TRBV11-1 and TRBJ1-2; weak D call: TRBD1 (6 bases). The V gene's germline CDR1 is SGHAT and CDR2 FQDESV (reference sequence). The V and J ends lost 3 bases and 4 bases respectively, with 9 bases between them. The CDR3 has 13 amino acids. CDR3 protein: CASSLGDTYGYTF. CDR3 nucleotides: TGTGCCAGCAGCTTGGGGGACACCTATGGCTACACCTTC. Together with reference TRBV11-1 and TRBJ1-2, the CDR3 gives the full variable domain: EAEVAQSPRYKITEKSQAVAFWCDPISGHATLYWYRQILGQGPELLVQFQDESVVDDSQLPKDRFSAERLKGVDSTLKIQPAELGDSAMYLCASSLGDTYGYTFGSGTRLTVV.

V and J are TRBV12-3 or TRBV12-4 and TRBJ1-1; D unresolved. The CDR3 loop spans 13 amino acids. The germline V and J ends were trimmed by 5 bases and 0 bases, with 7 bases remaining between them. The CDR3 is CASSPPMNTEAFF. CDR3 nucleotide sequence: TGTGCCAGCAGTCCTCCTATGAACACTGAAGCTTTCTTT.

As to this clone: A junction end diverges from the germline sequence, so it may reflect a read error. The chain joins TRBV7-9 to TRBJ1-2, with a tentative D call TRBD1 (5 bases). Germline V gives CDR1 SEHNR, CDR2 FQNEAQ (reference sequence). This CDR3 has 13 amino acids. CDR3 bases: TGTGCCAGCAGCTTAGAGTTTCGGACATCTCTAGCCTTC. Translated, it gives CASSLEFRTSLAF.

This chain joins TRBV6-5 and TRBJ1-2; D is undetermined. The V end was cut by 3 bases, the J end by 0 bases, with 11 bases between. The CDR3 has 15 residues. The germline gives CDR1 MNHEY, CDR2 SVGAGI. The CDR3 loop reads CASSYGPSANYGYTF. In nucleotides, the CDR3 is TGTGCCAGCAGTTATGGGCCGTCGGCTAACTATGGCTACACCTTC.

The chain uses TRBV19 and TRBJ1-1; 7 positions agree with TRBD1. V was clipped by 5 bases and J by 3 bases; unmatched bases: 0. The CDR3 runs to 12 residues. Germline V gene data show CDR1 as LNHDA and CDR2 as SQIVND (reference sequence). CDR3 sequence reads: CASSDRDTEAFF. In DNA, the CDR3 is TGTGCCAGTAGTGACAGGGACACTGAAGCTTTCTTT.